This paragraph reports one T cell receptor (beta chain). Sequencing was performed with immunoSEQ multiplex PCR; in TCRdb, only in-frame clones are kept and a portion is missing. The sample has 100,000 to 150,000 clones; approximately 88% are singletons. The sample originates from a study of blood T cell repertoires in COVID-19. The TCR was taken from a man in his fifties or sixties with acute or convalescent COVID-19. Sequenced: peripheral blood.

CDR3: CASAQGRDIQYF. CDR3 DNA sequence: TGTGCCAGCGCCCAGGGGCGGGACATTCAGTACTTC. The chain carries TRBV28 and TRBJ2-4; tentatively, D is TRBD1 (6 bases). Per the germline V gene, CDR1 is MDHEN and CDR2 is SYDVKM. V lost 8 bases and J lost 8, with 13 bases in between. The CDR3 contains 12 residues. The complete variable domain, with remaining parts taken from reference TRBV28 and TRBJ2-4, reads DVKVTQSSRYLVKRTGEKVFLECVQDMDHENMFWYRQDPGLGLRLIYFSYDVKMKEKGDIPEGYSVSREKKERFSLILESASTNQTSMYLCASAQGRDIQYFGAGTRLSVL.